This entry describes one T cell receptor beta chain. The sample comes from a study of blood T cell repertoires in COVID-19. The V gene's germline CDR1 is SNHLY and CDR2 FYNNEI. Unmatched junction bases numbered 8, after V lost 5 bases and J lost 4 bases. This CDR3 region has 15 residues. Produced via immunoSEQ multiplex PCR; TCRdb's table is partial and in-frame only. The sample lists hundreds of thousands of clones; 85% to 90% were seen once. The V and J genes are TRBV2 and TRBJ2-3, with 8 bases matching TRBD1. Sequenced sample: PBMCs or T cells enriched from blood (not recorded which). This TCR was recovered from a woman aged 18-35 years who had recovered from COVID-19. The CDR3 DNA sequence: TGTGCCAGCAGTACTTACAGGGGGAATGCAGATACGCAGTATTTT. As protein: CASSTYRGNADTQYF.